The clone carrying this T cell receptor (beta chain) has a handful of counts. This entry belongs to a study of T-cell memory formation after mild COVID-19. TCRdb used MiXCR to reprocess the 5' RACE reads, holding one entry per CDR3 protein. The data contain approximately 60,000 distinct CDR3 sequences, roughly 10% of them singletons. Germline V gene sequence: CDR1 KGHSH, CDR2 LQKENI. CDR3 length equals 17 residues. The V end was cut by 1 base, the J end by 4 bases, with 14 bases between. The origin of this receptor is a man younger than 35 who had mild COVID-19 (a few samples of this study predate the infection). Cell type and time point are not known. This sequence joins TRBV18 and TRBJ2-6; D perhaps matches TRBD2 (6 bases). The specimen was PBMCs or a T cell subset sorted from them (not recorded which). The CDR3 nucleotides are TGTGCCAGCTCACCACGGGGGGTGTCATTCGGGGCCAACGTCCTGACTTTC. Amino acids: CASSPRGVSFGANVLTF.